What follows are 2 T cell receptor beta chains derived from one specimen sequenced in a study of cytomegalovirus exposure and HLA in healthy donors. 60 Vbeta and 13 Jbeta primers were used in PCR. Profiled with immunoSEQ multiplex PCR; TCRdb holds only in-frame clones, not every one. The table lists over 150,000 clones, roughly 81% of them singletons. The specimen sequenced was PBMCs. These receptors were obtained from a girl aged 5 to 17 in good health and CMV-seropositive.

CDR3 sequence reads: CASSLQRQGAKYF. In DNA form, the CDR3 reads TGTGCCAGCAGTTTGCAAAGACAGGGGGCTAAGTACTTC. The chain combines TRBV5-4 with TRBJ2-5; TRBD1 matches 10 bases. This CDR3 has 13 amino acids. The germline gives CDR1 SGHNT, CDR2 YYREEE (reference sequence). V lost 5 bases, J lost 12 bases, and 10 bases stayed unmatched.

The gene calls are TRBV5-1 and TRBJ1-1, with D possibly matching TRBD1 (5 bases). From germline, CDR1 is SGHRS and CDR2 YFSETQ. V was clipped by 1 base and J by 0 bases, with 13 bases between them. The CDR3 has 16 amino acids. The CDR3 here is CASSLWGGTMNTEAFF. The CDR3 coding sequence is TGCGCCAGCAGCTTGTGGGGGGGGACCATGAACACTGAAGCTTTCTTT.